These T cell receptor beta chains were read from a single sample in a study of blood T cell repertoires in COVID-19. Some clones are missing from TCRdb's copy, which holds only in-frame ones; the method was immunoSEQ multiplex PCR. This sample has 210,000 or so clones, with around 80% found just once. The sample was peripheral blood. These receptors were collected from a middle-aged man with active or convalescent COVID-19. CDR3s include the opening cysteine and the closing phenylalanine or tryptophan. Each record gives: clone size, J gene, D gene, V gene, CDR3 DNA, CDR3 protein. The D gene is left open where the match is weak. Size is stated for part of the rows, as once, few or many counts, or as a class when the clone is expanded.

. TRBJ2-1 TRBD2 TRBV5-1 TGCGCCAGCAGCTTGGTGGCTAGCGGGCGATACAATGAGCAGTTCTTC CASSLVASGRYNEQFF
. TRBJ2-5 . TRBV2 TGTGCCAGCAGGGCCCAGCAGGCCCAGTACTTC CASRAQQAQYF
. TRBJ1-6 . TRBV19 TGTGCCAGTAGTCGAGGTCTGGATTCACCCCTCCACTTT CASSRGLDSPLHF
. TRBJ2-3 TRBD2 TRBV5-5 TGTGCCAGCAGCTTGGAAGCGGGGGGGCCAACAGATACGCAGTATTTT CASSLEAGGPTDTQYF
. TRBJ1-1 TRBD1 TRBV5-1 TGCGCCAGCAGCTGGGACAGGGGATGGATGGGTTCTGAAGCTTTCTTT CASSWDRGWMGSEAFF
. TRBJ2-2 TRBD2 TRBV15 TGTGCCACCAGCAGACCTCAGAGGGAGGGATGGACCGGGGAGCTGTTTTTT CATSRPQREGWTGELFF
. TRBJ1-2 . TRBV30 TGTGCCTGGAGTGGACAGAGAACTAACTATGGCTACACCTTC CAWSGQRTNYGYTF
once TRBJ1-1 TRBD1 TRBV19 TGTGCCACCATGACAGGGGGTGGGAACACTGAAGCTTTCTTT CATMTGGGNTEAFF
. TRBJ1-2 TRBD1 TRBV9 TGTGCCAGCAGCGTAGAGGGGGCAAGTGGGAGCGGCTACACCTTC CASSVEGASGSGYTF
. TRBJ2-2 TRBD1 TRBV2 TGTGCCAGCAGGGATCCGGGACAGGGGGCTTTCGGGGAGCTGTTTTTT CASRDPGQGAFGELFF
once TRBJ2-7 TRBD2 TRBV19 TGTGCCAGTAGTATGGCTAGCGGGAGCTACGAGCAGTACTTC CASSMASGSYEQYF
. TRBJ1-2 . TRBV4-1 TGCGCCAGCAGCCAACCTCCTTCCGGGACAATGGACCATACTAACTATGGCTACACCTTC CASSQPPSGTMDHTNYGYTF
. TRBJ2-1 . TRBV7-3 TGTGCCAGCAGCTTAAACGGTGGACTACTCTCCTACAATGAGCAGTTCTTC CASSLNGGLLSYNEQFF
. TRBJ1-2 . TRBV15 TGTGCCACCAGCAGAGATCGGGCAGCTCCTCGGGGCTATGGCTACACCTTC CATSRDRAAPRGYGYTF
. TRBJ2-1 TRBD2 TRBV3-1/TRBV3-2 TGTGCCAGCAGCCAGCTAGCGGGGGGGGCCAATGAGCAGTTCTTC CASSQLAGGANEQFF
. TRBJ2-5 TRBD2 TRBV7-9 TGTGCCAGCAGCATCGGACTAGCGGGCCAAGAGACCCAGTACTTC CASSIGLAGQETQYF
few TRBJ1-2 . TRBV30 TGTGCCTGGAGGGCATCGGTGATGGTGGGTAGCGGCTACACCTTC CAWRASVMVGSGYTF
once TRBJ2-7 . TRBV10-1 TGCGCCAGCAGTGAGGAGTTAGCGGTGACTCCCTACGAGCAGTACTTC CASSEELAVTPYEQYF
. TRBJ2-7 . TRBV6-1 TGTGCCAGCAGTGAAAGGAGTAGTTACGAGCAGTACTTC CASSERSSYEQYF
. TRBJ2-2 TRBD1 TRBV27 TGTGCCAGCAGTTCCCCCCCCGGACAGGGGAACACCGGGGAGCTGTTTTTT CASSSPPGQGNTGELFF
. TRBJ1-1 . TRBV28 TGTGCCAGCAGTTTACCAGACATGAACACTGAAGCTTTCTTT CASSLPDMNTEAFF
. TRBJ2-7 TRBD2 TRBV7-8 TGTGCCACCCGCGGGGGGCTCCTTTTCTACGAGCAGTACTTC CATRGGLLFYEQYF
. TRBJ1-1 . TRBV9 TGTGCCAGCAGCTTCGAGGGGAACACTGAAGCTTTCTTT CASSFEGNTEAFF
. TRBJ2-7 TRBD2 TRBV9 TGTGCCAGCAGCGTAGATTACCGGGGGGTTTGTAAGCCGGGCTACGAGCAGTACTTC CASSVDYRGVCKPGYEQYF
. TRBJ2-3 . TRBV5-6 TGTGCCAGCAGCTTGATGACTAGCACAGATACGCAGTATTTT CASSLMTSTDTQYF
. TRBJ1-5 TRBD1 TRBV10-2 TGCGCCAGCGGCCCGGGACAGGGTGTATGGGAGAGCAATCAGCCCCAGCATTTT CASGPGQGVWESNQPQHF
. TRBJ2-3 TRBD2 TRBV18 TGTGCCAGCTCACCAAAACGGGAGGGGCCGACAGATACGCAGTATTTT CASSPKREGPTDTQYF
. TRBJ2-5 TRBD2 TRBV6-6 TGTGCCAGCAGTTCCAGGACTAGTGGGGGGGAGACCCAGTACTTC CASSSRTSGGETQYF
. TRBJ2-3 TRBD2 TRBV18 TGTGCCAGCTCTCTTAAACTAGCGGGGGCTTTAAGCGGTACGCAGTATTTT CASSLKLAGALSGTQYF
. TRBJ2-7 TRBD1 TRBV5-1 TGCGCCAGCCGCCGGGGACAGGGGACCTACGAGCAGTACTTC CASRRGQGTYEQYF